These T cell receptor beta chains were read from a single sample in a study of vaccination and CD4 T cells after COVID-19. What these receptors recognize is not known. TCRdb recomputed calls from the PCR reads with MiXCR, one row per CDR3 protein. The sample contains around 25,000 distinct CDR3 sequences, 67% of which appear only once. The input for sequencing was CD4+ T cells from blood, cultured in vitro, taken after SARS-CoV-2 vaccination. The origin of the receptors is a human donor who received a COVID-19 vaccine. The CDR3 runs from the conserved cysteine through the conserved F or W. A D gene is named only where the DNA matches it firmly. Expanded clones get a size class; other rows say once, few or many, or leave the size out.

cdr3_aa: CASSSKVGALDQPQHF
cdr3_nt: TGTGCCAGCAGTTCAAAGGTGGGGGCGTTAGATCAGCCCCAGCATTTT
v_call: TRBV27
clone_size: -
d_call: -
j_call: TRBJ1-5

cdr3_aa: CASSLAYRGRAGNTIYF
cdr3_nt: TGTGCCAGCAGCTTAGCCTACCGGGGGAGGGCTGGAAACACCATATATTTT
v_call: TRBV7-7
clone_size: -
d_call: -
j_call: TRBJ1-3

cdr3_aa: CASTATGTGNQPQHF
cdr3_nt: TGTGCCAGCACTGCGACAGGGACCGGCAATCAGCCCCAGCATTTT
v_call: TRBV6-1
clone_size: -
d_call: TRBD1
j_call: TRBJ1-5

cdr3_aa: CASSSPGGREETQYF
cdr3_nt: TGTGCCAGCAGCTCCCCGGGGGGGCGCGAGGAGACCCAGTACTTC
v_call: TRBV7-8
clone_size: -
d_call: TRBD2
j_call: TRBJ2-5

cdr3_aa: CASSKSGGSYYEQYF
cdr3_nt: TGTGCCAGCAGCAAATCTGGGGGCAGCTACTACGAGCAGTACTTC
v_call: TRBV21-1
clone_size: -
d_call: -
j_call: TRBJ2-7

cdr3_aa: CASRRGREQYF
cdr3_nt: TGTGCCAGCAGAAGGGGACGGGAGCAGTACTTC
v_call: TRBV6-1
clone_size: -
d_call: -
j_call: TRBJ2-7

cdr3_aa: CASSLGLRGRGEQFF
cdr3_nt: TGTGCCAGCAGCTTAGGATTACGAGGGCGTGGTGAGCAGTTCTTC
v_call: TRBV7-3
clone_size: -
d_call: -
j_call: TRBJ2-1

cdr3_aa: CASSLTGHITDTQYF
cdr3_nt: TGTGCCAGCAGCTTGACAGGGCACATCACAGATACGCAGTATTTT
v_call: TRBV7-2
clone_size: -
d_call: TRBD1
j_call: TRBJ2-3

cdr3_aa: CASSQGLARKTQYF
cdr3_nt: TGTGCCAGCAGCCAGGGACTAGCGAGAAAGACCCAGTACTTC
v_call: TRBV6-1
clone_size: -
d_call: TRBD2
j_call: TRBJ2-5

cdr3_aa: CASGGGGYQETQYF
cdr3_nt: TGTGCCAGCGGGGGAGGGGGATACCAAGAGACCCAGTACTTC
v_call: TRBV6-1
clone_size: few
d_call: -
j_call: TRBJ2-5

cdr3_aa: CSATGTGMGLEPQHF
cdr3_nt: TGCAGTGCTACCGGGACAGGGATGGGGTTGGAGCCCCAGCATTTT
v_call: TRBV20-1
clone_size: few
d_call: TRBD1
j_call: TRBJ1-5

cdr3_aa: CASSRAGTGDNEQFF
cdr3_nt: TGTGCCAGCAGCCGGGCCGGGACAGGGGACAATGAGCAGTTCTTC
v_call: TRBV6-1
clone_size: -
d_call: TRBD1
j_call: TRBJ2-1

cdr3_aa: CASSLGGAGSHEQYF
cdr3_nt: TGTGCCAGCAGTTTAGGTGGGGCAGGAAGCCACGAGCAGTACTTC
v_call: TRBV12-3/TRBV12-4
clone_size: -
d_call: -
j_call: TRBJ2-7

cdr3_aa: CASSPQQGNPYGYTF
cdr3_nt: TGTGCCAGCTCACCACAACAGGGGAATCCCTATGGCTACACCTTC
v_call: TRBV18
clone_size: -
d_call: TRBD1
j_call: TRBJ1-2

cdr3_aa: CSASRASGQETQYF
cdr3_nt: TGCAGTGCTAGCCGCGCTAGCGGCCAAGAGACCCAGTACTTC
v_call: TRBV20-1
clone_size: -
d_call: TRBD2
j_call: TRBJ2-5

cdr3_aa: CASKGTGSTGELFF
cdr3_nt: TGTGCCAGCAAAGGGACAGGGTCCACCGGGGAGCTGTTTTTT
v_call: TRBV6-1
clone_size: -
d_call: TRBD1
j_call: TRBJ2-2

cdr3_aa: CASNIGEIGYTF
cdr3_nt: TGTGCCAGCAACATAGGGGAGATAGGCTACACCTTC
v_call: TRBV6-1
clone_size: -
d_call: -
j_call: TRBJ1-2

cdr3_aa: CAISEGPNTEAFF
cdr3_nt: TGTGCCATCAGTGAGGGACCGAACACTGAAGCTTTCTTT
v_call: TRBV10-3
clone_size: -
d_call: -
j_call: TRBJ1-1

cdr3_aa: CASSSRLHSEQYF
cdr3_nt: TGTGCCAGCAGTTCCAGACTTCATAGCGAGCAGTACTTC
v_call: TRBV27
clone_size: -
d_call: -
j_call: TRBJ2-7

cdr3_aa: CASSLQYSTDTQYF
cdr3_nt: TGTGCCAGCAGTTTACAGTATAGCACAGATACGCAGTATTTT
v_call: TRBV27
clone_size: -
d_call: -
j_call: TRBJ2-3

cdr3_aa: CASSLWGARSPLHF
cdr3_nt: TGTGCCAGCAGTTTATGGGGGGCGAGATCACCCCTCCACTTT
v_call: TRBV12-3/TRBV12-4
clone_size: -
d_call: -
j_call: TRBJ1-6

cdr3_aa: CASSLISSYGAFF
cdr3_nt: TGTGCCAGCAGCTTAATATCCTCATACGGAGCTTTCTTT
v_call: TRBV7-6
clone_size: few
d_call: -
j_call: TRBJ1-1

cdr3_aa: CASSLGTGSNTGELFF
cdr3_nt: TGTGCCAGCAGTTTGGGGACAGGGTCGAACACCGGGGAGCTGTTTTTT
v_call: TRBV6-5
clone_size: once
d_call: TRBD1
j_call: TRBJ2-2

cdr3_aa: CASPWEVAKNIQYF
cdr3_nt: TGTGCCAGCCCCTGGGAGGTAGCCAAAAACATTCAGTACTTC
v_call: TRBV21-1
clone_size: -
d_call: -
j_call: TRBJ2-4

cdr3_aa: CAISGYRNTEAFF
cdr3_nt: TGTGCCATCAGTGGATACAGGAACACTGAAGCTTTCTTT
v_call: TRBV10-3
clone_size: -
d_call: -
j_call: TRBJ1-1

cdr3_aa: CASSLLSGRETQYF
cdr3_nt: TGTGCCAGCAGCTTATTGTCGGGCCGGGAGACCCAGTACTTC
v_call: TRBV7-2
clone_size: -
d_call: -
j_call: TRBJ2-5

cdr3_aa: CASRTGTGGFEEQYF
cdr3_nt: TGTGCCAGCAGAACCGGGACAGGGGGCTTTGAAGAGCAGTACTTC
v_call: TRBV6-1
clone_size: -
d_call: TRBD1
j_call: TRBJ2-7

cdr3_aa: CASSLAGFQETQYF
cdr3_nt: TGTGCCAGCAGCTTGGCGGGATTCCAAGAGACCCAGTACTTC
v_call: TRBV5-4
clone_size: -
d_call: -
j_call: TRBJ2-5

cdr3_aa: CATSLGDHGYTF
cdr3_nt: TGTGCCACCAGTTTAGGGGATCATGGCTACACCTTC
v_call: TRBV24-1
clone_size: -
d_call: -
j_call: TRBJ1-2

cdr3_aa: CASSSGRGWGQRQGNTGELFF
cdr3_nt: TGTGCCAGCAGCTCAGGCCGAGGTTGGGGTCAGCGGCAAGGGAACACCGGGGAGCTGTTTTTT
v_call: TRBV11-3
clone_size: -
d_call: -
j_call: TRBJ2-2

cdr3_aa: CASNQGLAGAQETQYF
cdr3_nt: TGTGCCAGCAATCAGGGGCTAGCGGGGGCCCAAGAGACCCAGTACTTC
v_call: TRBV3-1
clone_size: -
d_call: TRBD2
j_call: TRBJ2-5

cdr3_aa: CASSFSRYTEAFF
cdr3_nt: TGTGCCAGCAGTTTCAGTAGATACACTGAAGCTTTCTTT
v_call: TRBV12-3/TRBV12-4
clone_size: -
d_call: -
j_call: TRBJ1-1

cdr3_aa: CASSVTGTGLDEQYF
cdr3_nt: TGTGCCAGTAGTGTTACCGGGACGGGTCTCGACGAGCAGTACTTC
v_call: TRBV19
clone_size: -
d_call: -
j_call: TRBJ2-7

cdr3_aa: CASRDNRGSYEQYF
cdr3_nt: TGTGCCAGCAGGGACAACAGGGGCTCCTACGAGCAGTACTTC
v_call: TRBV5-4
clone_size: -
d_call: TRBD1
j_call: TRBJ2-7

cdr3_aa: CASSIGLSGNTIYF
cdr3_nt: TGTGCCAGTAGTATCGGGCTCTCTGGAAACACCATATATTTT
v_call: TRBV19
clone_size: -
d_call: -
j_call: TRBJ1-3

cdr3_aa: CAISENGQGVQPQHF
cdr3_nt: TGTGCCATCAGTGAGAACGGACAGGGCGTTCAGCCCCAGCATTTT
v_call: TRBV10-3
clone_size: -
d_call: TRBD1
j_call: TRBJ1-5

cdr3_aa: CASSQTLAGGPLGEQYF
cdr3_nt: TGTGCCAGCAGTCAAACCCTAGCGGGGGGGCCATTAGGCGAGCAGTACTTC
v_call: TRBV6-1
clone_size: -
d_call: TRBD2
j_call: TRBJ2-7

cdr3_aa: CATSPSGGAVDEQFF
cdr3_nt: TGTGCCACCAGTCCAAGCGGGGGGGCCGTAGATGAGCAGTTCTTC
v_call: TRBV24-1
clone_size: -
d_call: TRBD2
j_call: TRBJ2-1

cdr3_aa: CASRWVGAGEAFF
cdr3_nt: TGTGCCAGCAGGTGGGTGGGGGCGGGTGAAGCTTTCTTT
v_call: TRBV27
clone_size: once
d_call: -
j_call: TRBJ1-1

cdr3_aa: CASSPSGEYNEQFF
cdr3_nt: TGCGCCAGCAGCCCTAGCGGGGAATACAATGAGCAGTTCTTC
v_call: TRBV10-1
clone_size: few
d_call: TRBD2
j_call: TRBJ2-1

cdr3_aa: CASNFWEGGEAFF
cdr3_nt: TGTGCCAGCAATTTCTGGGAGGGGGGAGAAGCTTTCTTT
v_call: TRBV12-3/TRBV12-4
clone_size: few
d_call: -
j_call: TRBJ1-1

cdr3_aa: CATGPRLADTDTQYF
cdr3_nt: TGTGCCACCGGCCCCCGACTAGCTGACACAGATACGCAGTATTTT
v_call: TRBV7-9
clone_size: -
d_call: TRBD2
j_call: TRBJ2-3

cdr3_aa: CASSLGTGVETQYF
cdr3_nt: TGTGCCAGCAGTTTAGGGACAGGGGTTGAGACCCAGTACTTC
v_call: TRBV12-3/TRBV12-4
clone_size: -
d_call: TRBD1
j_call: TRBJ2-5

cdr3_aa: CASSEIWGGRNTEAFF
cdr3_nt: TGTGCCAGCAGTGAAATCTGGGGCGGAAGGAACACTGAAGCTTTCTTT
v_call: TRBV6-1
clone_size: few
d_call: -
j_call: TRBJ1-1

cdr3_aa: CASRGQGGGQPQHF
cdr3_nt: TGTGCCAGCAGGGGACAGGGGGGTGGTCAGCCCCAGCATTTT
v_call: TRBV27
clone_size: few
d_call: TRBD1
j_call: TRBJ1-5

cdr3_aa: CASSLWGAGNYGYTF
cdr3_nt: TGTGCCAGCAGTTTATGGGGGGCCGGTAACTATGGCTACACCTTC
v_call: TRBV27
clone_size: medium-sized
d_call: -
j_call: TRBJ1-2

cdr3_aa: CASSYRYGDGYTF
cdr3_nt: TGTGCCAGCAGTTACAGATACGGGGATGGCTACACCTTC
v_call: TRBV2
clone_size: few
d_call: -
j_call: TRBJ1-2

cdr3_aa: CASSTGQGNTDTQYF
cdr3_nt: TGTGCCAGCAGCACTGGACAGGGGAACACAGATACGCAGTATTTT
v_call: TRBV5-4
clone_size: -
d_call: TRBD1
j_call: TRBJ2-3

cdr3_aa: CASTLTGRRFSYGYTF
cdr3_nt: TGTGCCAGCACCCTGACGGGCAGGCGATTCTCATATGGCTACACCTTC
v_call: TRBV28
clone_size: -
d_call: -
j_call: TRBJ1-2

cdr3_aa: CSARSAYSGGEENEQFF
cdr3_nt: TGCAGTGCTAGGTCGGCCTATAGCGGGGGGGAAGAAAATGAGCAGTTCTTC
v_call: TRBV20-1
clone_size: -
d_call: TRBD2
j_call: TRBJ2-1

cdr3_aa: CASRRTGINYGYTF
cdr3_nt: TGTGCCAGCAGACGGACAGGGATAAACTATGGCTACACCTTC
v_call: TRBV6-1
clone_size: -
d_call: TRBD1
j_call: TRBJ1-2

cdr3_aa: CASSLGQDTPYGYTF
cdr3_nt: TGTGCCAGCAGCCTTGGACAGGACACCCCTTATGGCTACACCTTC
v_call: TRBV7-3
clone_size: few
d_call: TRBD1
j_call: TRBJ1-2

cdr3_aa: CSARVRAGGSDTQYF
cdr3_nt: TGCAGTGCTAGAGTCCGTGCGGGGGGATCAGATACGCAGTATTTT
v_call: TRBV20-1
clone_size: few
d_call: TRBD2
j_call: TRBJ2-3

cdr3_aa: CASSQVPGIGLYEQYF
cdr3_nt: TGCGCCAGCAGCCAAGTTCCGGGGATCGGCCTGTACGAGCAGTACTTC
v_call: TRBV4-1
clone_size: once
d_call: -
j_call: TRBJ2-7

cdr3_aa: CASSPGVSGTAETQYF
cdr3_nt: TGTGCCAGCAGCCCCGGGGTGTCAGGGACAGCAGAGACCCAGTACTTC
v_call: TRBV7-8
clone_size: once
d_call: TRBD1
j_call: TRBJ2-5

cdr3_aa: CASSDFSSGNTIYF
cdr3_nt: TGTGCCAGCAGTGATTTCTCCTCTGGAAACACCATATATTTT
v_call: TRBV6-1
clone_size: -
d_call: -
j_call: TRBJ1-3

cdr3_aa: CASGRDSSYEQYF
cdr3_nt: TGCGCCAGCGGACGGGACAGCTCCTACGAGCAGTACTTC
v_call: TRBV5-1
clone_size: -
d_call: TRBD1
j_call: TRBJ2-7

cdr3_aa: CASSSRLGANLGNEQFF
cdr3_nt: TGTGCCAGCAGCTCAAGGCTGGGGGCTAATTTGGGCAATGAGCAGTTCTTC
v_call: TRBV7-9
clone_size: few
d_call: -
j_call: TRBJ2-1

cdr3_aa: CASSSSGGDGYTF
cdr3_nt: TGTGCCAGCAGTTCCTCAGGGGGCGATGGCTACACCTTC
v_call: TRBV27
clone_size: -
d_call: TRBD1
j_call: TRBJ1-2

cdr3_aa: CSARVSSARETQYF
cdr3_nt: TGCAGTGCTAGAGTGTCCTCGGCGAGAGAGACCCAGTACTTC
v_call: TRBV20-1
clone_size: -
d_call: -
j_call: TRBJ2-5